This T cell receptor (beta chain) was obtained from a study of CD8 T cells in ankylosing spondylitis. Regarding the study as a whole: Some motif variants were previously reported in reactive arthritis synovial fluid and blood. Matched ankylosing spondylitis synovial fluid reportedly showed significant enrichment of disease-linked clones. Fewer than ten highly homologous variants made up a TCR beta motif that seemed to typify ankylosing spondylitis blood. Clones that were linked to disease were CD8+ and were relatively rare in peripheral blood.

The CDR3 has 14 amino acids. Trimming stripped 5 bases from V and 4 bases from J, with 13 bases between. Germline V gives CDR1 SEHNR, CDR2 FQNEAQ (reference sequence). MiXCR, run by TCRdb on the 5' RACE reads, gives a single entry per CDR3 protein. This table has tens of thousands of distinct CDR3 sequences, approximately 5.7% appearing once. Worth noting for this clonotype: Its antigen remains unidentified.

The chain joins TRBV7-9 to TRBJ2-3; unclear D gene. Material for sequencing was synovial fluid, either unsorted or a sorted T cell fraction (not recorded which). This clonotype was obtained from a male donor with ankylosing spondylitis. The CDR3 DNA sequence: TGTGCCAGCAGCCCTCGGGTAGCCGCAGATACGCAGTATTTT. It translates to CASSPRVAADTQYF.